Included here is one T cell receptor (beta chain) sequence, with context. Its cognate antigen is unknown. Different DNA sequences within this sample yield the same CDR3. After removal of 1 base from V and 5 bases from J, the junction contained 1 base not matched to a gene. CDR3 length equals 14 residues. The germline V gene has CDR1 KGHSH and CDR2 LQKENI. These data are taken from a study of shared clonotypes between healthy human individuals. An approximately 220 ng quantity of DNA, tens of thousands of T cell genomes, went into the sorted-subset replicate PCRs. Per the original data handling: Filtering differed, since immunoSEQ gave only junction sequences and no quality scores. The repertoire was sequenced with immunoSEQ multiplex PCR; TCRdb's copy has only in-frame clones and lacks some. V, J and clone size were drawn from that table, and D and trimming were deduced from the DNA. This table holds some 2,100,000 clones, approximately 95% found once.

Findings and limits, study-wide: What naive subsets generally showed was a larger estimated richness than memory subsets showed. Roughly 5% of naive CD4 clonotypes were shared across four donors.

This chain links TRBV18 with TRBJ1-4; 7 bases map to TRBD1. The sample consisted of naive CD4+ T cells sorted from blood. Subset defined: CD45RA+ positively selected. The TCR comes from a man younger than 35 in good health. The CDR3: CASSPRDSNEKLFF. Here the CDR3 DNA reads TGTGCCAGCTCACCACGGGACAGCAATGAAAAACTGTTTTTT.